This T cell receptor (beta chain) was observed in a study of control samples from healthy donors and cancer patients. Assay: immunoSEQ multiplex PCR; the TCRdb copy retains only in-frame clones and omits some. The table records around 50,000 clones, 95% to 96% of them present only once. Germline assignment: CDR1 SGHNT and CDR2 YYREEE (reference sequence). V shed 3 bases and J shed 4 bases, with 13 bases lying between them. CDR3 size: 14 residues. The TCR sequence derives from a woman between 25 and 40 years old in good health. Sequenced sample: blood. The gene calls are TRBV5-4 and TRBJ2-5; D is undetermined. In DNA form, the CDR3 reads TGTGCCAGCAGCTCTGAAGTCGGCCGAGAGACCCAGTACTTC. Protein: CASSSEVGRETQYF.